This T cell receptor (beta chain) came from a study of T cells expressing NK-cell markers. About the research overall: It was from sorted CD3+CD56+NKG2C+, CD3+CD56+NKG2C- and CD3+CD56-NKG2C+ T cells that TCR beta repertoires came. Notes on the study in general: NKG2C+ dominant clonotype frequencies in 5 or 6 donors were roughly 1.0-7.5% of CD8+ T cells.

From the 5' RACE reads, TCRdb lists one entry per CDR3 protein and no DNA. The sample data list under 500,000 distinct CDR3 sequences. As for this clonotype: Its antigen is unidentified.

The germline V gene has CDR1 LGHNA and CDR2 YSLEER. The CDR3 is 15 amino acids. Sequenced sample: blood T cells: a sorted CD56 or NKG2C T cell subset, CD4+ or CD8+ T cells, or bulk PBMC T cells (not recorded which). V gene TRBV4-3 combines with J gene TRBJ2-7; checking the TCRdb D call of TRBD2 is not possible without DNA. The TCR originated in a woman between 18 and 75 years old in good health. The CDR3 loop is CASSPGLAVAYEQYF.